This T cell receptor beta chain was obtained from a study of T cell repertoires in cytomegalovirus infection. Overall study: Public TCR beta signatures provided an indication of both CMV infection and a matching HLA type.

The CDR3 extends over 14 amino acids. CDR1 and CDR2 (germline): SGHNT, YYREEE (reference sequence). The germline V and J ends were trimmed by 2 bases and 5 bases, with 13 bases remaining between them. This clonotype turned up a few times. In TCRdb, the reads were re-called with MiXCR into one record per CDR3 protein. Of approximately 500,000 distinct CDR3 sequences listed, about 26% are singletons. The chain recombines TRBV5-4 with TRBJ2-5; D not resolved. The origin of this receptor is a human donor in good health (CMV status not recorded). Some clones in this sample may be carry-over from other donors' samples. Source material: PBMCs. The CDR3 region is CASSFAVGGETQYF. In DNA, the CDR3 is TGTGCCAGCAGCTTCGCTGTGGGTGGGGAGACCCAGTACTTC.